The 28 T cell receptor beta chains below all came from one sample that was sequenced in a study of T cell responses to AZD1222 COVID-19 vaccine. Sequenced by immunoSEQ multiplex PCR; TCRdb stores in-frame clones only, minus some. The sample lists about 110,000 clones, 90% seen once, with 5% to 6% in the top ten. The sequences come from peripheral blood, collected on day 0 of AZD1222 vaccination. These receptors all stem from an adult in good health.

This clone came up a few times. The chain recombines TRBV6-6 with TRBJ1-4; the D gene is possibly TRBD1 (5 bases). The CDR3 loop spans 14 amino acids. Germline V gives CDR1 MNHNY, CDR2 SVGAGI (reference sequence). The ends were cut back, 6 bases at V and 7 bases at J, with 15 bases in the middle. The CDR3 nucleotides are TGTGCCAGCAGGGACGGCCAAGGGGCTGAAAAACTGTTTTTT. Amino acids: CASRDGQGAEKLFF.

This clone was seen a single time. This chain joins TRBV29-1 and TRBJ1-1, with 7 nucleotides matching TRBD1. The CDR3 is 13 residues long. The germline V gene encodes CDR1 SQVTM and CDR2 ANQGSEA. With 5 bases clipped from V and 0 bases from J, the junction kept 3 bases outside the gene matches. DNA for the CDR3: TGCAGCGTTCGCAGGGGGATGAACACTGAAGCTTTCTTT. Its translation is CSVRRGMNTEAFF. Based on the CDR3 plus reference TRBV29-1 and TRBJ1-1, the full variable domain is SAVISQKPSRDICQRGTSLTIQCQVDSQVTMMFWYRQQPGQSLTLIATANQGSEATYESGFVIDKFPISRPNLTFSTLTVSNMSPEDSSIYLCSVRRGMNTEAFFGQGTRLTVV.

This chain links TRBV28 with TRBJ1-2; D remains unclear. V gave up 2 bases and J gave up 5 bases, with 18 bases separating them. The CDR3 is made up of 16 amino acids. Looked up from germline, CDR1 is MDHEN and CDR2 is SYDVKM. The CDR3, as DNA: TGTGCCAGCAGTTTAGGAGGGAGTGACGTCCTATATGGCTACACCTTC. Its protein product is CASSLGGSDVLYGYTF.

CDR3 residues: CASSRGPSTGANTEAFF. As DNA, the CDR3 is TGTGCCAGCTCACGCGGCCCCTCGACAGGGGCGAACACTGAAGCTTTCTTT. The V gene is TRBV18, the J gene TRBJ1-1; 8 positions match TRBD1. V lost 4 bases, J lost 1 base, and 11 bases stayed unmatched. This CDR3 comprises 17 residues. Per the germline V gene, CDR1 is KGHSH and CDR2 is LQKENI.

In this sample, this clone turned up once. The J gene is TRBJ2-5, the V gene TRBV6-5; 7 nucleotides align to TRBD2. The CDR3 length is 14 residues. Unmatched junction bases numbered 5, after V lost 0 bases and J lost 7 bases. Germline lookup yields CDR1 MNHEY and CDR2 SVGAGI. Written as DNA, the CDR3 is TGTGCCAGCAGTTACTCGGCCGGGGGGACGACCCAGTACTTC. Translated: CASSYSAGGTTQYF.

In this sample, this clone turned up once. This chain's CDR3 is CASSQASTPSGGYTF. Written as DNA, the CDR3 is TGTGCCAGCAGCCAAGCCTCGACTCCGTCAGGAGGCTACACCTTC. The rearrangement uses TRBV3-1 (or the pseudogene TRBV3-2) and TRBJ1-2; D unclear. CDR3 length: 15 residues. Trimming shortened V by 1 base and J by 8 bases, and 17 bases separated the two germline ends. In germline, CDR1 is LGHDT, CDR2 YNNKEL (reference sequence).

V and J are TRBV9 and TRBJ2-1, with D perhaps TRBD1 (6 bases). The CDR3 consists of 18 residues. Per the germline V gene, CDR1 is SGDLS and CDR2 is YYNGEE. Trimming left V 0 bases short and J 0 bases short, with 16 bases between. Here the CDR3 reads CASSVGGQTGRSYNEQFF. The CDR3 DNA reads as TGTGCCAGCAGCGTAGGTGGACAGACGGGTCGCTCCTACAATGAGCAGTTCTTC.

This chain joins TRBV3-1 (or the pseudogene TRBV3-2) and TRBJ2-7; 8 positions match TRBD2. This CDR3 has 16 amino acids. Germline CDR1 reads LGHDT; CDR2 reads YNNKEL (reference sequence). The trim removed 0 bases at V and 3 bases at J, leaving 7 bases unmatched. The CDR3 region has the DNA TGTGCCAGCAGCCAAGAGTGGGGCAGCGGGAGCTACGAGCAGTACTTC. It is translated as CASSQEWGSGSYEQYF.

The chain carries TRBV2 and TRBJ1-4; no clear D. CDR1 and CDR2 from the germline V gene are SNHLY and FYNNEI. Trimming took off 7 bases at V and 5 bases at J, with 14 bases between the two ends. The CDR3 runs 14 residues. The CDR3 region is CASTRQTPNEKLFF. CDR3 coding DNA: TGTGCCAGCACCCGACAAACACCGAATGAAAAACTGTTTTTT.

The V gene is TRBV5-8, the J gene TRBJ1-5; weak D call: TRBD1 (6 bases). Germline CDR1 reads SGHTS; CDR2 reads YDEGEE. V was clipped by 5 bases and J by 6 bases, with 15 bases between them. This CDR3 contains 14 residues. The CDR3 DNA follows: TGTGCCAGCAGGCAGGTGATAGGGGGTCAGCCCCAGCATTTT. Amino acid sequence: CASRQVIGGQPQHF.

The chain employs TRBV5-1 and TRBJ2-1, with 10 bases aligning to TRBD2. The CDR3 covers 15 residues. The J segment lost 2 bases and the V segment lost 4 bases, leaving 3 bases of the junction unmatched. Germline assignment: CDR1 SGHRS and CDR2 YFSETQ. CDR3 residues: CASSPGTSAYNEQFF. The CDR3 DNA sequence: TGCGCCAGCAGCCCCGGGACTAGCGCCTACAATGAGCAGTTCTTC.

This sequence joins TRBV7-9 and TRBJ1-6, with TRBD1 matching over 7 bases. The CDR3 is 16 amino acids. Trimming removed 0 bases from V and 7 bases from J; junction bases left unmatched: 6. CDR1 is SEHNR and CDR2 is FQNEAQ in the germline V gene (reference sequence). The CDR3, as DNA: TGTGCCAGCAGCTTAGCGACTACAGGGGAAAATTCACCCCTCCACTTT. It yields the protein CASSLATTGENSPLHF.

This rearrangement joins TRBV27 to TRBJ2-1; TRBD2 is a possible D gene (5 bases). The V and J ends lost 6 bases and 2 bases respectively, with 17 bases between them. CDR3 length: 16 residues. Looked up from germline, CDR1 is MNHEY and CDR2 is SMNVEV (reference sequence). This chain's CDR3 is CASRDPASLTYNEQFF. Written as DNA, the CDR3 is TGTGCCAGCAGGGACCCGGCTAGCCTTACCTACAATGAGCAGTTCTTC.

The chain is built from TRBV12-3 or TRBV12-4 and TRBJ2-7; D possibly corresponds to TRBD1 (6 bases). The CDR3 spans 12 residues. Trimming removed 3 bases at V and 6 bases at J, with 9 bases between. The CDR3 region is CASSFGGGEQYF. The CDR3 nucleotides read TGTGCCAGCAGTTTTGGGGGCGGCGAGCAGTACTTC.

V and J are TRBV7-9 and TRBJ2-6; possible D gene TRBD1, 6 bases. Germline CDR1 SEHNR, CDR2 FQNEAQ (reference sequence). This CDR3 is 16 amino acids long. Trimming left V 5 bases short and J 4 bases short, with 15 bases between. CDR3 residues: CASSLTQGNGANVLTF. Written as DNA, the CDR3 is TGTGCCAGCAGCCTTACACAGGGAAACGGGGCCAACGTCCTGACTTTC.

The J gene is TRBJ1-1, the V gene TRBV6-4, with D maybe TRBD1 (6 bases). Per the germline V gene, CDR1 is MRHNA and CDR2 is SNTAGT. The V and J ends lost 4 bases and 1 base respectively, with 13 bases between them. The CDR3 has 15 amino acids. The CDR3 protein is CASSGHRVRNTEAFF. In DNA, the CDR3 is TGTGCCAGCAGTGGCCACAGGGTGAGGAACACTGAAGCTTTCTTT.

The chain couples TRBV2 to TRBJ1-6; D is uncertain. This CDR3 spans 14 amino acids. The V gene's germline CDR1 is SNHLY and CDR2 FYNNEI. Trimming removed 7 bases at V and 6 bases at J, with 13 bases between. As DNA, the CDR3 is TGTGCCAGCATACTCGGGCAGAGTAATTCACCCCTCCACTTT. Translating gives CASILGQSNSPLHF.

V gene TRBV4-3 combines with J gene TRBJ2-3; D ambiguous. Germline CDR1 is LGHNA and CDR2 is YSLEER. The CDR3 has 14 amino acids. V lost 3 bases to trimming and J lost 3 bases, with 10 bases between them. The CDR3 loop reads CASSHGQKTDTQYF. The CDR3 region has the DNA TGCGCCAGCAGCCATGGCCAGAAGACAGATACGCAGTATTTT.

The chain links TRBV27 to TRBJ1-6; TRBD1 matches 8 bases. V lost 5 bases to trimming and J lost 5 bases; unmatched junction nucleotides: 5. The CDR3 extends over 15 amino acids. Germline CDR1 is MNHEY and CDR2 is SMNVEV (reference sequence). CDR3 nucleotide sequence: TGTGCCAGCAGTCGCCAGGGACAGGATAATTCACCCCTCCACTTT. It encodes CASSRQGQDNSPLHF.

This clone was recorded once. The chain is built from TRBV11-2 and TRBJ1-6; 9 bases map to TRBD1. The CDR3 totals 16 residues. The germline CDR1 and CDR2 sequences are SGHAT and FQNNGV. The V segment lost 0 bases and the J segment 8 bases; nucleotides outside the gene matches: 5. The CDR3 here is CASSLDLQGAHSPLHF. Written as DNA, the CDR3 is TGTGCCAGCAGCTTAGATCTACAGGGGGCCCATTCACCCCTCCACTTT.

The chain recombines TRBV6-5 with TRBJ1-2, with 8 bases lining up with TRBD1. In germline, CDR1 is MNHEY, CDR2 SVGAGI. The V gene end was trimmed by 6 bases and the J gene end by 6 bases; junction bases not matched to a gene: 6. This CDR3 has 13 residues. CDR3 in amino acids: CASSDGTGHGYTF. The DNA for the CDR3 is TGTGCCAGCAGCGACGGGACAGGACATGGCTACACCTTC.

The J gene is TRBJ2-6, the V gene TRBV2; D is possibly TRBD1 (5 bases). Germline lookup yields CDR1 SNHLY and CDR2 FYNNEI. CDR3 size: 14 residues. V was clipped by 5 bases and J by 5 bases, with 10 bases between them. The CDR3 protein is CASSSGLRANVLTF. The CDR3 nucleotides are TGTGCCAGCAGTTCAGGGTTAAGGGCCAACGTCCTGACTTTC.

The J gene is TRBJ1-2, the V gene TRBV9; D uncertain. Per germline, CDR1 SGDLS and CDR2 YYNGEE. Trimming removed 4 bases from V and 6 bases from J, with 13 bases in between. CDR3 size: 13 residues. CDR3 region: CASSLSPENGYTF. The DNA of the CDR3 is TGTGCCAGCAGCCTTTCCCCCGAGAATGGCTACACCTTC. Combining the CDR3 with reference TRBV9 and TRBJ1-2 gives the whole variable domain DSGVTQTPKHLITATGQRVTLRCSPRSGDLSVYWYQQSLDQGLQFLIQYYNGEERAKGNILERFSAQQFPDLHSELNLSSLELGDSALYFCASSLSPENGYTFGSGTRLTVV.

This clone was seen a handful of times. V gene TRBV9 combines with J gene TRBJ2-3; tentative D call: TRBD2 (6 bases). Per the germline V gene, CDR1 is SGDLS and CDR2 is YYNGEE. V lost 3 bases and J 10 bases, leaving 21 bases between the germline ends. The CDR3 extends over 15 amino acids. In DNA form, the CDR3 reads TGTGCCAGCAGCGCCCGACTAGTCCCTAAGGGGTCGCAGTATTTT. This codes for CASSARLVPKGSQYF.

The rearrangement joins TRBV28 to TRBJ2-7; 9 bases map to TRBD2. This CDR3 spans 16 amino acids. The V and J ends lost 6 bases and 2 bases, in that order; junction bases with no gene match: 11. CDR1 is MDHEN, CDR2 SYDVKM, per germline. This CDR3 is CASSNLLAGPPYEQYF. CDR3 bases: TGTGCCAGCAGCAACCTCCTAGCGGGGCCCCCCTACGAGCAGTACTTC.

The rearrangement uses TRBV5-1 and TRBJ1-3; maybe TRBD1 (5 bases). The CDR3 has 19 amino acids. Trimming removed 0 bases from V and 0 bases from J, with 19 bases in between. Germline-derived CDR1 and CDR2 are SGHRS and YFSETQ. The CDR3 sequence: CASSLALAGLDLSGNTIYF. CDR3 nucleotides: TGCGCCAGCAGCTTGGCCTTGGCAGGGCTCGACCTCTCTGGAAACACCATATATTTT.

This rearrangement joins TRBV3-1 (or the pseudogene TRBV3-2) to TRBJ2-7; a possible D gene is TRBD1 (6 bases). The V end lost 1 base, the J end lost 7 bases, and 14 bases lay between the germline ends. The CDR3 loop spans 14 amino acids. Per the germline V gene, CDR1 is LGHDT and CDR2 is YNNKEL (reference sequence). CDR3 sequence (DNA): TGTGCCAGCAGCCAAGGGGCAGGGGATTGGGAGCAGTACTTC. Translation: CASSQGAGDWEQYF.

Worth noting for this clone: In the same sample, other DNA sequences code for this CDR3. As DNA, the CDR3 is TGTGCCAGTTCTCCCGGGGGGAACACTGAAGCTTTCTTT. As protein: CASSPGGNTEAFF. V is TRBV28 and J is TRBJ1-1; possible D gene TRBD1, 5 bases. Germline loops: CDR1 MDHEN, CDR2 SYDVKM. Deletions cut 9 bases from V and 1 base from J, with 12 bases between. This CDR3 is 13 amino acids long. The full variable domain, in which reference TRBV28 and TRBJ1-1 provide the parts outside the CDR3, is DVKVTQSSRYLVKRTGEKVFLECVQDMDHENMFWYRQDPGLGLRLIYFSYDVKMKEKGDIPEGYSVSREKKERFSLILESASTNQTSMYLCASSPGGNTEAFFGQGTRLTVV.